The sequence of this T cell receptor (beta chain) was determined in a study of shared clonotypes between healthy human individuals (TCRdb year 2020). About the study as a whole: The cohort comprised a couple of women and a few men aged 18 to 49 years. For each donor, three plates each were used for CD4 naive and CD4 memory, two plates were used for CD8 naive, and one plate was used for CD8 memory. Blood TCR repertoires of five healthy adults were deeply sequenced to estimate repertoire size and the extent of clonotype sharing between individuals. Different laboratories and diverse techniques were used to prepare libraries and sequence TCR repertoires, to increase sequencing depth and limit assay-specific biases. Leukapheresis yielded between about 0.94 and 8.9 billion PBMCs per donor.

V is reduced by 2 bases and J by 1 base, leaving a spacing of 9 bases between them. The germline V gene (reference sequence) supplies CDR1 MNHEY and CDR2 SMNVEV. Inclusive of the bounding cysteine and phenylalanine, the CDR3 is 15 residues long. CDR3 DNA is the only sequence kept; it has 45 bases, read in frame from the first base. Donors were healthy HIV-negative adults with no recently reported acute infections or vaccinations. All donors were Caucasian adults living in Nashville, Tennessee, USA. CD4+ T cells were enriched by magnetic negative selection, after which naive cells were positively selected on CD45RA and the negative fraction was taken as the memory subset. Blood was collected by leukapheresis, and PBMCs were isolated by Ficoll-Histopaque density gradient centrifugation and then cryopreserved in liquid nitrogen vapor phase. Analytical flow cytometry was used to check the purity and quantity of each magnetically sorted T cell population. Genomic DNA was isolated from every sorted fraction and measured by UV absorbance on a Nanodrop 2000c.

Using the deep immunoSEQ assay, multiplex PCR amplified TCR CDR3 regions from genomic DNA. Extracted genomic DNA from each cell subset was spread evenly across all wells of several immunoSEQ 96-well plates, with each plate serving as a replicate. For sorted subsets, each replicate PCR was loaded with 200 to 250 ng genomic DNA, equivalent to 30,000 to 35,000 T cell genomes. The purified libraries were quantified using a Qubit 3.0 fluorometer, sized with a Bioanalyzer 2100, and then quantified again using the KAPA Library Quantification kit. A separate single-read 150-cycle Illumina NextSeq 550 flow cell was used to sequence each immunoSEQ 96-well plate. As for the original processing: The immunoSEQ output contained only junctional sequences without quality scores, so filtering could not match that applied to full-length reads. To assign V/J genes and CDR3, sequences were annotated against IMGT germline references using PyIR, a Python wrapper for IgBLAST v1.9. Reads with weak V/J assignments (E-value above 1e-6), missing CDR3, stop codons, out-of-frame junctions, or ambiguous translated residues were removed. V3J clonotypes were defined by identical inferred V gene, J gene, and CDR3 amino acid sequence. The percentage overlap between two repertoires was calculated by dividing the number of shared unique clonotypes by the size of the smaller repertoire. Three approaches were used to assess repertoire richness: RTK rarefaction, the Chao1 estimator, and Recon v2.1 estimates of unobserved clonotypes. For all TCRbeta clonotypes obtained by the gDNA method from four donors, generation probabilities were computed with OLGA. TCRdb obtained this table from immuneACCESS and retained in-frame rearrangements with V and J assigned. These tables miss some clones; where compared with another copy, unresolved V genes account for less than half of the shortfall, and the remainder is unexplained. That table supplies the V and J calls and clone size; D and trimming were determined from the DNA. The sample data list approximately 530,000 clones, and roughly 95% of these were observed just once. Jointly, the top ten make up 0.064% of the sample.

Comments on this clone: No cognate antigen has been identified for it. No base quality information exists; no much larger clone differs at one position.

General study outcomes and caveats: When four donors were compared, the shared fraction of clonotypes was about 5% for naive CD4, around 4% for naive CD8, about 2.5% for memory CD4, and 0.3% to 0.5% for memory CD8. Even with the large sequencing depth, rarefaction of the sorted-subset datasets indicated that sequencing was incomplete. Sampling was limited to blood, and TCR repertoires in tissue likely differ from TCR repertoires in blood. Pairwise subsampling indicated that sequencing depth was expected to affect the degree of clonotype sharing among donors. Higher generation probabilities were observed for clonotypes shared by all four sorted-subset donors than for non-shared clonotypes. Naive subsets generally had larger estimated clonotype richness than memory subsets. The small number of donors limited the genetic and exposure-history diversity represented.

The sequencing sample was made of naive CD4+ T cells sorted from blood. The label giving this sample's cell subset or site can be read as: CD45RA+ positively selected. The clonotype was recovered from a woman aged 25 to 39 in good health. The V and J genes are TRBV27 and TRBJ1-3; D gene: possibly TRBD1, on 5 matching bases. The nucleotides are TGTGCCAGCAGTTTAACGGGGCTTTCTGGAAACACCATATATTTT. This is translated as CASSLTGLSGNTIYF.